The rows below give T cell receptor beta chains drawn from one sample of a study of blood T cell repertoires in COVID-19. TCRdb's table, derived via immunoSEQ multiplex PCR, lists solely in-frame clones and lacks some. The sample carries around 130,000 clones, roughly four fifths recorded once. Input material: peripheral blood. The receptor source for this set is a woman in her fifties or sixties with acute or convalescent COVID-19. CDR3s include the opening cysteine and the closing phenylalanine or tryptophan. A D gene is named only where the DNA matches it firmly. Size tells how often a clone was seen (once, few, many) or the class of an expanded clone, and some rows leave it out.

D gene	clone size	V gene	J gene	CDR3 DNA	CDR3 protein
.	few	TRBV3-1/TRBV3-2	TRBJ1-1	TGTGCCAGCAGCGATACAGGGTCCACTGAAGCTTTCTTT	CASSDTGSTEAFF
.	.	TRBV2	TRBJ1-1	TGTGCCAGCAGTTACAGGAAGAACACTGAAGCTTTCTTT	CASSYRKNTEAFF
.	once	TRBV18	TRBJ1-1	TGTGCCAGCTCACCCCCTTCTTCCTACCCCACTGAAGCTTTCTTT	CASSPPSSYPTEAFF
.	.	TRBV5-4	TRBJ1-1	TGTGCCAGCAGCTTTCCGGGGGGAGTGAACACTGAAGCTTTCTTT	CASSFPGGVNTEAFF
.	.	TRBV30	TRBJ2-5	TGTGCCTGGAGTCTGAGTCGGGAGACCCAGTACTTC	CAWSLSRETQYF
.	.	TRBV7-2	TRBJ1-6	TGTGCCAGCAGCCAAGGGGTTTACTATAATTCACCCCTCCACTTT	CASSQGVYYNSPLHF
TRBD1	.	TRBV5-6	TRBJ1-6	TGTGCCAGCAGCTTGCTGGACAGGTCGGATTCACCCCTCCACTTT	CASSLLDRSDSPLHF
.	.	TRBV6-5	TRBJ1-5	TGTGCCAGCAAGGCCACAGGAGGCAATCAGCCCCAGCATTTT	CASKATGGNQPQHF
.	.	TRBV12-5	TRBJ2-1	TGTGCTAGTGGTCTCCCCCAGGGGTCGGTAGACAATGAGCAGTTCTTC	CASGLPQGSVDNEQFF
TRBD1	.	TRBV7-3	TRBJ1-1	TGTGCCAGCAGCCCAGACGGACAGGGAGGCAGTGAAGCTTTCTTT	CASSPDGQGGSEAFF